What follows are 20 T cell receptor beta chains derived from one specimen sequenced in a study of cytomegalovirus exposure and HLA in healthy donors. PCR used 60 Vbeta primers and 13 Jbeta primers. Sequencing was performed with immunoSEQ multiplex PCR; in TCRdb, only in-frame clones are kept and a portion is missing. The sample lists about 120,000 clones; over 75% were seen once. The sample was PBMCs. The receptors originated from a human donor in good health.

This chain uses TRBV19 with TRBJ2-5, with TRBD1 identical over 9 bases. The CDR3 spans 14 residues. After removal of 2 bases from V and 5 bases from J, the junction contained 3 bases not matched to a gene. Germline assignment: CDR1 LNHDA and CDR2 SQIVND (reference sequence). The DNA of the CDR3 is TGTGCCAGTAGTATAACAGGGGGCACGGAGACCCAGTACTTC. This encodes CASSITGGTETQYF.

The chain carries TRBV28 and TRBJ2-7, with 14 bases fitting TRBD2. This CDR3 is built from 19 residues. Germline values: CDR1 MDHEN, CDR2 SYDVKM. The V segment lost 2 bases and the J segment 5 bases; nucleotides outside the gene matches: 14. CDR3 nucleotides: TGTGCCAGCAGTTTAGTCTCGGGACTAGCGGGAGTTAACCTAGACGAGCAGTACTTC. Translation: CASSLVSGLAGVNLDEQYF.

V is TRBV28 and J is TRBJ2-5, with 10 bases fitting TRBD1. Germline V CDR1 and CDR2: MDHEN, SYDVKM. CDR3 length equals 16 residues. Trimming cost V 2 bases and J 2 bases; bases outside gene matches: 5. CDR3: CASSLGDRGGQETQYF. The CDR3 DNA follows: TGTGCCAGCAGTTTAGGGGACAGGGGTGGACAAGAGACCCAGTACTTC.

V usage is TRBV28 and J usage is TRBJ2-3, with 11 nucleotides matching TRBD2. This CDR3 comprises 21 residues. With V trimmed by 6 bases and J by 4 bases, 24 bases remained unmatched. In germline, CDR1 is MDHEN, CDR2 SYDVKM. The CDR3 reads CASSLPYGVAGGPGTPDTQYF. In nucleotides, the CDR3 is TGTGCCAGCAGCCTACCATACGGGGTAGCGGGAGGGCCGGGTACCCCAGATACGCAGTATTTT.

V and J are TRBV2 and TRBJ2-1; 13 bases agree with TRBD2. The CDR3 runs 15 residues. V was pared by 6 bases and J by 7 bases, with 6 bases of the junction left unmatched. Germline CDR1 SNHLY, CDR2 FYNNEI. The CDR3 coding sequence is TGTGCCAGCAGAGGACTAGCGGGAGTCGGAAATGAGCAGTTCTTC. As protein: CASRGLAGVGNEQFF.

This clone is a singleton in its sample. This chain connects TRBV18 to TRBJ1-3; D uncertain. Germline V lookup: CDR1 KGHSH, CDR2 LQKENI. This CDR3 comprises 14 residues. V lost 3 bases and J 9 bases, leaving 15 bases between the germline ends. This chain's CDR3 is CASSPGATRGTIYF. The CDR3 DNA is TGTGCCAGCTCACCCGGCGCTACTCGGGGCACCATATATTTT.

In this sample, this clone turned up a few times. This chain links TRBV20-1 with TRBJ2-7; 7 nucleotides match TRBD1. The germline gives CDR1 DFQATT, CDR2 SNEGSKA (reference sequence). The CDR3 is 11 amino acids. V gave up 5 bases and J gave up 7 bases; unmatched junction bases: 5. CDR3 DNA: TGCAGTGCTGAGACAGGGCGTGAGCAGTACTTC. This sequence encodes CSAETGREQYF.

The chain employs TRBV6-1 and TRBJ1-1, with D possibly being TRBD1 (5 bases). CDR1 MNHNS and CDR2 SASEGT come from the germline V gene. Trimming removed 3 bases from V and 5 bases from J, with 22 bases in between. CDR3 length: 17 residues. The CDR3 here is CASSEEGAGRWNTEAFF. In nucleotides, the CDR3 is TGTGCCAGCAGTGAGGAAGGAGCAGGGCGATGGAATACTGAAGCTTTCTTT.

The rearrangement uses TRBV7-9 and TRBJ2-7, with D possibly matching TRBD1 (5 bases). CDR1 SEHNR and CDR2 FQNEAQ come from the germline V gene (reference sequence). The V end lost 4 bases, the J end lost 3 bases, and 13 bases lay between the germline ends. This CDR3 has 14 amino acids. Here the CDR3 DNA reads TGTGCCAGCAGCTCGGACAACCTGTTCTACGAGCAGTACTTC. Residues: CASSSDNLFYEQYF.

V and J are TRBV10-1 and TRBJ2-1, with 7 bases identical to TRBD2. The CDR3 runs to 15 residues. The germline CDR1 and CDR2 sequences are WNHNN and SYGVQD (reference sequence). After removal of 4 bases from V and 8 bases from J, the junction contained 11 bases not matched to a gene. The DNA of the CDR3 is TGCGCCAGCAGTGTTGCGGGACTAAGGTCCGATGAGCAGTTCTTC. Translating gives CASSVAGLRSDEQFF.

Worth noting for this clone: The germline gene is not matched at one end of the junction; a read error may be the cause. V is TRBV15 and J is TRBJ2-1; TRBD2 matches 7 bases. Germline CDR1 and CDR2: LNHNV and YYDKDF (reference sequence). The CDR3 is made up of 13 amino acids. The CDR3 reads CATSISGTNGQFF. The CDR3 coding sequence is TGTGCCACCAGCATTTCCGGGACTAATGGGCAGTTCTTC.

This sequence joins TRBV2 and TRBJ2-5; TRBD2 matches 7 bases. Germline V gene lookup returns CDR1 SNHLY and CDR2 FYNNEI. V shed 1 base, J shed 5 bases, and the junction held 16 bases outside the gene matches. CDR3 length equals 18 residues. The CDR3 DNA is TGTGCCAGCAGTGAAGGCCCTGGGGCGGCGGGAGACCGGGAGACCCAGTACTTC. Protein: CASSEGPGAAGDRETQYF.

The gene calls are TRBV28 and TRBJ1-4, with D uncertain. V was trimmed by 5 bases and J by 5 bases, leaving 18 bases between them. The CDR3 covers 16 residues. Germline values: CDR1 MDHEN, CDR2 SYDVKM. CDR3 in amino acids: CASSPPTPVRNEKLFF. The CDR3, as DNA: TGTGCCAGCAGTCCCCCCACCCCGGTGCGGAATGAAAAACTGTTTTTT.

The genes are TRBV5-1 and TRBJ2-5; 12 nucleotides match TRBD1. The CDR3 sequence is 15 residues long. With V trimmed by 0 bases and J by 11 bases, 8 bases remained unmatched. CDR1 and CDR2 from the germline V gene are SGHRS and YFSETQ. The CDR3 nucleotides are TGCGCCAGCAGCTTGGAGGGACAGGGGGCGGATGAGCAGTACTTC. Amino acid sequence: CASSLEGQGADEQYF.

CDR3 bases: TGTGCCAGCTGCGAGCGGGAGGGCCAGGGAGATACGCAGTATTTT. Amino acids: CASCEREGQGDTQYF. This rearrangement joins TRBV2 to TRBJ2-3; 10 bases are a match to TRBD2. Germline CDR1 is SNHLY and CDR2 is FYNNEI. The CDR3 contains 15 residues. V was clipped by 8 bases and J by 5 bases; unmatched bases: 10.

The chain carries TRBV5-4 and TRBJ2-2; 12 bases are shared with TRBD1. Unmatched junction bases numbered 13, after V lost 4 bases and J lost 0 bases. Germline lookup yields CDR1 SGHNT and CDR2 YYREEE (reference sequence). The CDR3 is made up of 20 amino acids. CDR3 nucleotides: TGTGCCAGCAGCCCGATGCGGGGACAGGGGGCCCTTGCGAACACCGGGGAGCTGTTTTTT. Residues: CASSPMRGQGALANTGELFF.

This clone has only a few counts. The chain couples TRBV6-5 to TRBJ2-7; 7 nucleotides agree with TRBD2. With V trimmed by 5 bases and J by 1 base, 5 bases remained unmatched. This CDR3 has 14 residues. CDR1 is MNHEY and CDR2 is SVGAGI in the germline V gene. For the CDR3, the DNA is TGTGCCAGCAGTCGACCCGGGGGGTCCTACGAGCAGTACTTC. Translated, it gives CASSRPGGSYEQYF.

The chain joins TRBV7-9 to TRBJ2-7; possibly TRBD1 for D (6 bases). The CDR3 length is 13 residues. The V and J ends lost 5 bases and 2 bases respectively, with 10 bases between them. Germline-derived CDR1 and CDR2 are SEHNR and FQNEAQ (reference sequence). This CDR3 reads CASSPRTAYEQYF. CDR3 sequence (DNA): TGTGCCAGCAGCCCGCGGACAGCCTACGAGCAGTACTTC.

The CDR3 loop reads CASWDISYEQYF. In DNA form, the CDR3 reads TGTGCCAGCTGGGACATTTCCTACGAGCAGTACTTC. This rearrangement joins TRBV7-9 to TRBJ2-7; tentative D call: TRBD1 (6 bases). Germline V gene sequence: CDR1 SEHNR, CDR2 FQNEAQ (reference sequence). Trimming removed 8 bases from V and 1 base from J, with 9 bases in between. The CDR3 totals 12 residues.

This rearrangement joins TRBV11-3 to TRBJ2-1; 7 bases line up with TRBD1. The V gene's germline CDR1 is SGHNT and CDR2 YENEEA. With V trimmed by 2 bases and J by 3 bases, 7 bases remained unmatched. This CDR3 comprises 16 residues. CDR3 nucleotides: TGTGCCAGCAGCTTATACCGGGACAGCCTCTACAATGAGCAGTTCTTC. Translating gives CASSLYRDSLYNEQFF. Supplemented by reference TRBV11-3 and TRBJ2-1, the full variable domain reads EAGVVQSPRYKIIEKKQPVAFWCNPISGHNTLYWYLQNLGQGPELLIRYENEEAVDDSQLPKDRFSAERLKGVDSTLKIQPAELGDSAVYLCASSLYRDSLYNEQFFGPGTRLTVL.